Listed below are T cell receptor beta chains from one sample, sequenced in a study of cytomegalovirus exposure and HLA in healthy donors. Libraries were prepared by immunoSEQ multiplex PCR; TCRdb keeps only in-frame clonotypes and omits some of them. The sample yields 120,000 or so clones, roughly four fifths seen once. The source material was PBMCs. These receptors were taken from a male donor in good health and CMV-seropositive. The CDR3 runs from the conserved cysteine through the conserved F or W. D genes are given only for firm matches. Part of the rows lack a size; the others show once, few, many or a class for expanded clones.

TRBJ2-1,TRBV7-8,-,-,TGTGCCAGCAGCCCCGACCCTAGAAATGAGCAGTTCTTC,CASSPDPRNEQFF
TRBJ2-3,TRBV5-1,-,-,TGCGCCAGCAGCTTATACAGCGGGTTTAGCACAGATACGCAGTATTTT,CASSLYSGFSTDTQYF
TRBJ1-2,TRBV5-4,-,-,TGTGCCAGCAGCTTGAGAGGGAACTATGGCTACACCTTC,CASSLRGNYGYTF
TRBJ2-2,TRBV6-6,TRBD1,-,TGTGCCAGCCACGACAGGGACGACACCGGGGAGCTGTTTTTT,CASHDRDDTGELFF
TRBJ2-5,TRBV2,-,few,TGTGCCAGCAAGGGAGTTATTAGCCAAGAGACCCAGTACTTC,CASKGVISQETQYF
TRBJ1-1,TRBV5-1,-,-,TGCGCCAGCAGCAAAACAGTGAACACTGAAGCTTTCTTT,CASSKTVNTEAFF
TRBJ1-2,TRBV7-9,TRBD1,-,TGTGCCAGCAGCTCCGGCAGCACAGGGGGCGCAGACTATGGCTACACCTTC,CASSSGSTGGADYGYTF
TRBJ1-3,TRBV19,TRBD1,-,TGTGCCAGTAGTACGGACAGGGTTGGAAACACCATATATTTT,CASSTDRVGNTIYF
TRBJ2-1,TRBV5-4,-,-,TGTGCCAGCAGCTCGAAGACCGGCGGCTCCTACAATGAGCAGTTCTTC,CASSSKTGGSYNEQFF
TRBJ2-7,TRBV29-1,-,-,TGCAGCGCTCGTAAGACAGCCTACGAGCAGTACTTC,CSARKTAYEQYF
TRBJ2-1,TRBV9,-,-,TGTGCCAGCAGCGTACAGGGCAGTGAGCAGTTCTTC,CASSVQGSEQFF
TRBJ2-6,TRBV6-6,TRBD1,-,TGTGCCACCTCCGGGACAGGGGCCTCTGGGGCCAGCGTCCTGACTTTC,CATSGTGASGASVLTF
TRBJ2-1,TRBV4-1,-,-,TGCGCCAGCAGCCAAGAAGCTCCGCGGGGCTACAATGAGCAGTTCTTC,CASSQEAPRGYNEQFF
TRBJ2-7,TRBV11-1,TRBD2,-,TGTGCCAGCAGCCGCAGCGGGAATAGTAACGAGCAGTACTTC,CASSRSGNSNEQYF
TRBJ2-3,TRBV9,-,-,TGTGCCAGCAGCTCGAGGGGGGGTGAGGATACGCAGTATTTT,CASSSRGGEDTQYF
TRBJ2-7,TRBV25-1,TRBD1,few,TGTGCCAGCAGTGGGACAGGGGGGGACTACGAGCAGTACTTC,CASSGTGGDYEQYF
TRBJ2-7,TRBV7-2,TRBD1,-,TGTGCCAGCAGCTTTACAGGGGGCGACGAGCAGTACTTC,CASSFTGGDEQYF
TRBJ2-3,TRBV6-4,-,few,TGTGCCAGCAGTGACTCTCAGCGGTCTAGCACAGATACGCAGTATTTT,CASSDSQRSSTDTQYF
TRBJ2-1,TRBV7-3,TRBD1,-,TGTGCCAGCAGCTTAAGCCCCCGACAGGGCTACAATGAGCAGTTCTTC,CASSLSPRQGYNEQFF
TRBJ2-3,TRBV27,-,-,TGTGCCAGCAGTTTACGGGACACAGCTAGCACAGATACGCAGTATTTT,CASSLRDTASTDTQYF
TRBJ2-7,TRBV30,-,-,TGTGCCTGGAGTGTACTGGAGGGGGCATACGAGCAGTACTTC,CAWSVLEGAYEQYF
TRBJ2-7,TRBV9,TRBD1,-,TGTGCCAGCTCCCGGACAGGGGGCGAGTACGAGCAGTACTTC,CASSRTGGEYEQYF
TRBJ2-4,TRBV15,-,-,TGTGCCACCAGCAGAGATTTGGCGGCCCCTCTCTTAGCCAAAAACATTCAGTACTTC,CATSRDLAAPLLAKNIQYF
TRBJ1-5,TRBV7-9,-,-,TGTGCCAGCAGCTTAGAAGGGGGGGGGCCCCAGCATTTT,CASSLEGGGPQHF
TRBJ2-7,TRBV2,TRBD1,-,TGTGCCAGCAGGAAAATGGGACAGGGGACCTACGAGCAGTACTTC,CASRKMGQGTYEQYF
TRBJ1-1,TRBV29-1,-,once,TGCAGCGTTGGTGAGGCTATGAACACTGAAGCTTTCTTT,CSVGEAMNTEAFF
TRBJ2-5,TRBV2,-,-,TGTGCCAGCAGGCCGCTCGGGGGGCTGGAGGCAGAGACCCAGTACTTC,CASRPLGGLEAETQYF
TRBJ1-1,TRBV27,-,-,TGTGCCAGCAGTTACAGGGACCCCACTGAAGCTTTCTTT,CASSYRDPTEAFF
TRBJ2-7,TRBV6-1,-,-,TGTGCCAGCAGTGAAGCGGTGGTTCTGACAGGACTCTCCTACGAGCAGTACTTC,CASSEAVVLTGLSYEQYF
TRBJ2-2,TRBV9,TRBD2,-,TGTGCCAGCAGCTTCAGGACTAGCGGGGCCACCGGGGAGCTGTTTTTT,CASSFRTSGATGELFF
TRBJ2-6,TRBV2,-,-,TGTGCCAGCCAGGACCTGGGTGGGGCCAACGGCCTGACTTTC,CASQDLGGANGLTF
TRBJ2-1,TRBV19,-,-,TGTGCCAGTAGTATCGGGGGAGGTAAAAATGAGCAGTTCTTC,CASSIGGGKNEQFF
TRBJ2-1,TRBV2,-,-,TGTGCCAGCCTCCCCTTGGGCAGGGCCCGCTCCTACAATGAGCAGTTCTTC,CASLPLGRARSYNEQFF
TRBJ1-2,TRBV20-1,-,-,TGCAGTGCTAGCCTTAACTATGGCTACACCTTC,CSASLNYGYTF
TRBJ1-3,TRBV9,TRBD1,-,TGTGCCAGCAGCGTAGGGGCAGGGGGTTTCTCTGGAAACACCATATATTTT,CASSVGAGGFSGNTIYF
TRBJ1-5,TRBV28,-,-,TGTGCCAGCAGGACACCTAATCAGCCCCAGCATTTT,CASRTPNQPQHF
TRBJ2-7,TRBV6-1,TRBD1,-,TGTGCCGGTACTGGGACAGGGACCTACGAGCAGTACTTC,CAGTGTGTYEQYF
TRBJ1-1,TRBV5-4,-,-,TGTGCCAGCAGCTTGAATCTTTTTCGACAGATTATGAACACTGAAGCTTTCTTT,CASSLNLFRQIMNTEAFF
TRBJ2-2,TRBV6-5,-,-,TGTGCCAGCAGTTACGGGCAGCCGTTCCCCGGGGAGCTGTTTTTT,CASSYGQPFPGELFF
TRBJ2-2,TRBV27,-,-,TGTGCCAGCAGTTTGTGGCCCGGGGAGCTGTTTTTT,CASSLWPGELFF
TRBJ2-7,TRBV28,-,-,TGTGCCAGCAGTTTAAGGGGCAGGCGCCACGAGCAGTACTTC,CASSLRGRRHEQYF
TRBJ2-5,TRBV2,-,-,TGTGCCAGCAGTGGCGCCGAGACCCAGTACTTC,CASSGAETQYF
TRBJ1-2,TRBV27,-,-,TGTGCCAGCAGACTTTCGGGGGAGGTGTTATTTTATGGCTACACCTTC,CASRLSGEVLFYGYTF
TRBJ2-7,TRBV5-1,TRBD2,-,TGCGCCAGCAGCTTGGTCGCGGGAGTCCACGAGCAGTACTTC,CASSLVAGVHEQYF
TRBJ2-5,TRBV5-1,-,-,TGCGCCAGCAGCTTGGACGGGGAGTCGGGGGAGACCCAGTACTTC,CASSLDGESGETQYF
TRBJ2-1,TRBV11-2,TRBD2,-,TGTGCCAGCACCCCCGGCGCGGGAGACACGGGGAGTGAGCAGTTCTTC,CASTPGAGDTGSEQFF
TRBJ2-3,TRBV27,TRBD1,-,TGTGCCAGCAGTTTAGTGATGGGGACAGGGACTCGCACAGATACGCAGTATTTT,CASSLVMGTGTRTDTQYF
TRBJ1-5,TRBV19,-,-,TGTGCCAGTAGTCAGGGGAGTTCTCAGCCCCAGCATTTT,CASSQGSSQPQHF
TRBJ2-7,TRBV28,TRBD2,-,TGTGCCAGCAGTTCCACAGGCCCCAGCGGGAACAGCAGCTCCTACGAGCAGTACTTC,CASSSTGPSGNSSSYEQYF
TRBJ1-2,TRBV4-2,-,-,TGTGCCAGCAGCCACCAATCGGGGGTTGGCTACACCTTC,CASSHQSGVGYTF
TRBJ1-5,TRBV6-5,-,-,TGTGCCAGCAGTCCCTCCCTCCAGGGTACTCAGCCCCAGCATTTT,CASSPSLQGTQPQHF
TRBJ2-1,TRBV12-5,TRBD2,-,TGTGCTAGTGGTCCCAATCTAGCGGGAGGGGGTAATGAGCAGTTCTTC,CASGPNLAGGGNEQFF
TRBJ2-7,TRBV5-5,-,-,TGTGCCAGCAGCTTGGGTGGGCTTTCCTACGAGCAGTACTTC,CASSLGGLSYEQYF
TRBJ2-3,TRBV27,-,-,TGTGCCAGCAGTTTTCAAAACACAGATACGCAGTATTTT,CASSFQNTDTQYF
TRBJ2-3,TRBV4-3,-,few,TGCGCCAGCAGCCATCGAGGTGGGTCAGATACGCAGTATTTT,CASSHRGGSDTQYF
TRBJ1-1,TRBV7-8,-,-,TGTGCCAGCAGCCTAAGCCTTGGGCGGGGACTGAACACTGAAGCTTTCTTT,CASSLSLGRGLNTEAFF
TRBJ1-1,TRBV13,-,-,TGTGCCAGCAGCTCGAGCTGGGCCACTGAAGCTTTCTTT,CASSSSWATEAFF
TRBJ1-1,TRBV7-9,-,-,TGTGCCAGCAGCTTAACGCCCTCCCTAATTAACACTGAAGCTTTCTTT,CASSLTPSLINTEAFF